This TCR beta chain is from a study of T cell changes during pregnancy in multiple sclerosis. Sequencing was performed with immunoSEQ multiplex PCR; in TCRdb, only in-frame clones are kept and a portion is missing. This table holds 40,000 to 45,000 clones, about 91% found once. The CDR3 runs 15 residues. V shed 5 bases and J 2 bases; nucleotides not matched to a gene: 8. Per the germline V gene, CDR1 is SGHTA and CDR2 is FQGNSA. This specimen consisted of CD4+ T cells from peripheral blood mononuclear cells, obtained in the first trimester of pregnancy. The chain uses TRBV7-2 and TRBJ2-7; 8 positions agree with TRBD1. The receptor's source is a female donor with multiple sclerosis, enrolled in a pregnancy study. In DNA form, the CDR3 reads TGTGCCAGCAGCCCAGGGGGCGGGTTGGCCTACGAGCAGTACTTC. This sequence encodes CASSPGGGLAYEQYF.